The T cell receptor (beta chain) described here comes from a study of CD8+ T cells in alopecia areata. Findings and caveats of the study: Elevated clonality characterized lesional scalp relative to normal scalp, particularly in alopecia totalis/universalis. TCR sharing was clearer in mice than between patients, perhaps partly owing to patient HLA diversity.

Extracted RNA was reverse transcribed, and the resulting cDNA served as sequencing template. The table came from immunoSEQ multiplex PCR; TCRdb's copy has only in-frame clones and leaves some out. The data hold 120,000 or so clones, with around 48% observed a single time. Obtained from alopecia areata patients were lesional scalp punch biopsies along with peripheral blood. Sorted populations comprised CD4+ and CD8+ T cells obtained from PBMCs. Of note for this clone: Its cognate antigen is unknown.

Trimming pared 4 bases from V and 4 bases from J, leaving 8 bases between. This CDR3 region has 12 residues. The germline CDR1 and CDR2 sequences are SQVTM and ANQGSEA. The receptor comes from a human donor with alopecia areata. The chain combines TRBV29-1 with TRBJ1-3; D is unresolved. The material sequenced was NKG2D-low CD8+ T cells sorted from blood. CDR3 sequence reads: CSVGRSGNTIYF. CDR3 bases: TGCAGCGTTGGACGGTCCGGAAACACCATATATTTT.